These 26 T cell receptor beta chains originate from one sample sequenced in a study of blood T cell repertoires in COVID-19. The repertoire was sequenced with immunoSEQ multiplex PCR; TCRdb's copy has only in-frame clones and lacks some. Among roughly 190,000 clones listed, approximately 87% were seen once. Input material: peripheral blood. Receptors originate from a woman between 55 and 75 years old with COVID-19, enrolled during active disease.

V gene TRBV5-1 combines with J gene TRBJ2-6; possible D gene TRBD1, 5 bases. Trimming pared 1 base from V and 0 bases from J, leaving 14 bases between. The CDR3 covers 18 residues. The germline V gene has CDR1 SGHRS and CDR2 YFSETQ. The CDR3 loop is CASSLPVFDSSGANVLTF. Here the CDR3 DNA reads TGCGCCAGCAGCTTGCCCGTTTTCGACAGCTCTGGGGCCAACGTCCTGACTTTC.

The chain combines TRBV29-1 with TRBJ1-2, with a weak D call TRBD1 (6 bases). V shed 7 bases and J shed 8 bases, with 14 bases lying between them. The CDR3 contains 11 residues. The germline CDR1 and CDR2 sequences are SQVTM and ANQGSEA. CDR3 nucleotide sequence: TGCAGCGATTTGGACAGTTCGGGCTACACCTTC. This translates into CSDLDSSGYTF.

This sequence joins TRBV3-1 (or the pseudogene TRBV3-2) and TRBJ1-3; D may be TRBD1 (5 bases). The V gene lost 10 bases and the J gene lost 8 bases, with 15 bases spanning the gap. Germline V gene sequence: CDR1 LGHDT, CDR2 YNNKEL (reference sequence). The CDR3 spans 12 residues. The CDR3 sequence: CANQRQGDTIYF. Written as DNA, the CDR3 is TGTGCCAACCAAAGGCAGGGTGACACCATATATTTT.

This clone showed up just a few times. The CDR3 spells CASSEAGGIWQYF. CDR3 coding DNA: TGTGCCAGCAGTGAAGCGGGGGGGATCTGGCAGTACTTC. The chain is built from TRBV6-1 and TRBJ2-7; 7 nucleotides match TRBD2. The CDR3 is 13 amino acids. The V and J ends lost 0 bases and 9 bases, in that order; junction bases with no gene match: 5. Germline lookup yields CDR1 MNHNS and CDR2 SASEGT.

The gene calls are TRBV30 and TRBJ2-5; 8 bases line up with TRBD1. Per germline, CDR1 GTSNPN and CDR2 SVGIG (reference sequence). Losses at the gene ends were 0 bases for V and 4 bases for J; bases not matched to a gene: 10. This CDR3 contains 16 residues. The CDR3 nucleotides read TGTGCCTGGAGTGTACTGGAGCAGGGGGCATCAGAGACCCAGTACTTC. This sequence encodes CAWSVLEQGASETQYF.

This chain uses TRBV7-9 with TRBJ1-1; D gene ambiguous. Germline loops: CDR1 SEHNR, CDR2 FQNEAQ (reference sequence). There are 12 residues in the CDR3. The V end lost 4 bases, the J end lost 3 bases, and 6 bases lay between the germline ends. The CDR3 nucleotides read TGTGCCAGCAGCTCGTTTTACACTGAAGCTTTCTTT. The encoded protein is CASSSFYTEAFF.

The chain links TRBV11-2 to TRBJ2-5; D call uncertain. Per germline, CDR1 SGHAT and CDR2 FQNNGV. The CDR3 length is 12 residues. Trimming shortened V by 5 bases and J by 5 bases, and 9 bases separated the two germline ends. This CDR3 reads CASSPQRETQYF. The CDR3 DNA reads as TGTGCCAGCAGCCCGCAGCGCGAGACCCAGTACTTC.

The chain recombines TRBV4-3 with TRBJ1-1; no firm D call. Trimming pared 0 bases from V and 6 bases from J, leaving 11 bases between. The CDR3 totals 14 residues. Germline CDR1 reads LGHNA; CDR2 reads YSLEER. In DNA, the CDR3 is TGCGCCAGCAGCCAAGATCGGCAGGTCGCTGAAGCTTTCTTT. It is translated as CASSQDRQVAEAFF.

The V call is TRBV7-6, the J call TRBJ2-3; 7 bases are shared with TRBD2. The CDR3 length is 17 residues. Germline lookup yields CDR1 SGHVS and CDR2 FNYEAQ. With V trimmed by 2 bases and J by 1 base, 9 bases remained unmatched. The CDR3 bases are TGTGCCAGCAGCTTAATCACGGCGGGAGATGGCACAGATACGCAGTATTTT. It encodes CASSLITAGDGTDTQYF.

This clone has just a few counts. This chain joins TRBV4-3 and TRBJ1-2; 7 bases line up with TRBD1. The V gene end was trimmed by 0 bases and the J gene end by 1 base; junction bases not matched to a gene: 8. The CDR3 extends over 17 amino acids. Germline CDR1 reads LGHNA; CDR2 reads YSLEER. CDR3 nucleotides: TGCGCCAGCAGCCAAGATTTCGGCGGACAGGATAACTATGGCTACACCTTC. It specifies CASSQDFGGQDNYGYTF.

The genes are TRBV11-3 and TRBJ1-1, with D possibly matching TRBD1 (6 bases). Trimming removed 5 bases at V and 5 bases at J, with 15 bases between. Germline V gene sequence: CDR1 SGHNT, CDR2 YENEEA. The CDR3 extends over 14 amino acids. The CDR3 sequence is CASSQYRAGTEAFF. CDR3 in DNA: TGTGCCAGCAGCCAATACAGGGCTGGGACTGAAGCTTTCTTT.

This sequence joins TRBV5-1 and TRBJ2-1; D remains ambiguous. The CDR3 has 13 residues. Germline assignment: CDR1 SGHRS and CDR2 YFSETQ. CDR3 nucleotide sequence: TGCGCAAGCCGCGAGGATTCCTACAATGAGCAGTTCTTC. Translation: CASREDSYNEQFF.

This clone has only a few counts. The DNA of the CDR3 is TGTGCCAGCAGCGAGGGACTAGCGGGAGGTTTCTCCTACGAGCAGTACTTC. Encoded protein: CASSEGLAGGFSYEQYF. The chain employs TRBV9 and TRBJ2-7; 15 bases fit TRBD2. The CDR3 is made up of 17 amino acids. The trim removed 3 bases at V and 0 bases at J, leaving 4 bases unmatched. Per germline, CDR1 SGDLS and CDR2 YYNGEE.

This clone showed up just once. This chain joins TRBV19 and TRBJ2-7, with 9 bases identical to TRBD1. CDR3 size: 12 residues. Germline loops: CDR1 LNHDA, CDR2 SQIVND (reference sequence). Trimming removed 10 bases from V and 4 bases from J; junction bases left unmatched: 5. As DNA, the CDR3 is TGTGCCACCGGAGACAGGGGGTACGAGCAGTACTTC. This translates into CATGDRGYEQYF.

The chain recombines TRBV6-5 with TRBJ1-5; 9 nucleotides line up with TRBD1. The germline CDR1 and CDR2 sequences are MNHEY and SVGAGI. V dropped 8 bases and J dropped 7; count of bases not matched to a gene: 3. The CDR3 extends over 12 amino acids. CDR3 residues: CASGTGWQPQHF. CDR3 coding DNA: TGTGCCAGCGGGACAGGGTGGCAGCCCCAGCATTTT.

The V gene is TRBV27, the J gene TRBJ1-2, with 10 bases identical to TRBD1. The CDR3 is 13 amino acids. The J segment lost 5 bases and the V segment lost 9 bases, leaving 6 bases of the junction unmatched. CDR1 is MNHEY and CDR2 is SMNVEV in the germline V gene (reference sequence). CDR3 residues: CASRDRGPYGYTF. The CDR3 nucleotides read TGTGCCAGTCGGGACAGGGGCCCTTATGGCTACACCTTC.

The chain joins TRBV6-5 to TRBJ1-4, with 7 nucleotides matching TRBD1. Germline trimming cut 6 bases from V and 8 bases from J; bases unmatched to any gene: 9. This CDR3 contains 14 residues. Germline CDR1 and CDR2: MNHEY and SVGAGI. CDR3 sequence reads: CASRRQGSGEKLFF. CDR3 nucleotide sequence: TGTGCCAGCAGAAGACAGGGAAGCGGGGAAAAACTGTTTTTT.

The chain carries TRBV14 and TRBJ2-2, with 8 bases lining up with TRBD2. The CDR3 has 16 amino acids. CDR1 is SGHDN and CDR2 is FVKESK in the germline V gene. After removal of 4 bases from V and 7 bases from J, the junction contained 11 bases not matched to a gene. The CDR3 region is CASSPLTPSGSGELFF. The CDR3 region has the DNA TGTGCCAGCAGCCCACTTACTCCGAGCGGGAGCGGGGAGCTGTTTTTT.

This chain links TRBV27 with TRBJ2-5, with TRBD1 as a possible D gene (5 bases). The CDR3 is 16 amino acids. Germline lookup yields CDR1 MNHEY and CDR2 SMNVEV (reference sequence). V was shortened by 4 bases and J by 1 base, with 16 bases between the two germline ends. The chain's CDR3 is CASSSTGVSGQETQYF. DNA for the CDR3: TGTGCCAGCAGTTCCACAGGTGTATCAGGCCAAGAGACCCAGTACTTC.

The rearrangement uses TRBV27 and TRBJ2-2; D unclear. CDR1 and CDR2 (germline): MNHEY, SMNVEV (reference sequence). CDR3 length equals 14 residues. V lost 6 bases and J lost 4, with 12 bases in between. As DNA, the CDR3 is TGTGCCAGCAGCCGGGTGGCTGGCACCGGGGAGCTGTTTTTT. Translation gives CASSRVAGTGELFF.

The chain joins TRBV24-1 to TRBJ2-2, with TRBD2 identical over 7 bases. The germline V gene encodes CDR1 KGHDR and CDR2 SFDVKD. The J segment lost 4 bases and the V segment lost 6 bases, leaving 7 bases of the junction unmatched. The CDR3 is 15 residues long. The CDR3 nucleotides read TGTGCCACCAGTAGGCGGGAGAGCGGCACCGGGGAGCTGTTTTTT. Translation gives CATSRRESGTGELFF.

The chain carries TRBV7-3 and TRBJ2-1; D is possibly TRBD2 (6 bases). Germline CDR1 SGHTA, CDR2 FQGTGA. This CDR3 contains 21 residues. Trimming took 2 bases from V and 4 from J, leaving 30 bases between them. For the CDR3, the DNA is TGTGCCAGCAGCTTACGTGGCAGTGACCAGGAAGTAGTAGCGGAGTACAATGAGCAGTTCTTC. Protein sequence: CASSLRGSDQEVVAEYNEQFF.

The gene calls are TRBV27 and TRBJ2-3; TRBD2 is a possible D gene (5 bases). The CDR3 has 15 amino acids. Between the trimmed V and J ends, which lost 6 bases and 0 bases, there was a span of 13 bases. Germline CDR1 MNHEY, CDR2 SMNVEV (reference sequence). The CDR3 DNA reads TGTGCCAGCAGGCGCAGGACTTTTAGCACAGATACGCAGTATTTT. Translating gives CASRRRTFSTDTQYF.

Written as DNA, the CDR3 is TGTGCCAGCAAACTAGGGTTGGCAGATACGCAGTATTTT. It specifies CASKLGLADTQYF. The chain recombines TRBV6-5 with TRBJ2-3; possibly TRBD2 for D (5 bases). V lost 7 bases and J 4 bases, leaving 12 bases between the germline ends. CDR1 is MNHEY, CDR2 SVGAGI, per germline. CDR3 size: 13 residues.

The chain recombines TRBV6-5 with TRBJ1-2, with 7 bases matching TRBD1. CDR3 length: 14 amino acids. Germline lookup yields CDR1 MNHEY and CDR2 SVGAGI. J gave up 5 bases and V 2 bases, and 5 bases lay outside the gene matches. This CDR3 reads CASSYGTDTYGYTF. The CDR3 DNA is TGTGCCAGCAGTTACGGGACAGACACGTATGGCTACACCTTC.

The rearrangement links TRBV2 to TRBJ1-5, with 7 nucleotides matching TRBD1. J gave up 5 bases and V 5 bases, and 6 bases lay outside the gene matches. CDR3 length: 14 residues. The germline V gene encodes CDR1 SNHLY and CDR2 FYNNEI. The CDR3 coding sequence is TGTGCCAGCAGTCCACAGGGGCAGGATCAGCCCCAGCATTTT. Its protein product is CASSPQGQDQPQHF.